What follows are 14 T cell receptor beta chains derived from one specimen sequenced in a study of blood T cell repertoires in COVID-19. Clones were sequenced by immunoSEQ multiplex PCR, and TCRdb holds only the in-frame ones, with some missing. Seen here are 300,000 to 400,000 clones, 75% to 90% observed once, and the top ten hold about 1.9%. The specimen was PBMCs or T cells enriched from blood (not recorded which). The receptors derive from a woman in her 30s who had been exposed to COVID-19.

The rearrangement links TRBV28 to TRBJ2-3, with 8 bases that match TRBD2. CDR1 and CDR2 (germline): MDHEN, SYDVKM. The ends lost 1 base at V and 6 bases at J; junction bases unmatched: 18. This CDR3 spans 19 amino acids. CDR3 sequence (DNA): TGTGCCAGCAGTTTATTAGGCGCGGGGGGCTCTACAGACATTGATACGCAGTATTTT. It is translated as CASSLLGAGGSTDIDTQYF.

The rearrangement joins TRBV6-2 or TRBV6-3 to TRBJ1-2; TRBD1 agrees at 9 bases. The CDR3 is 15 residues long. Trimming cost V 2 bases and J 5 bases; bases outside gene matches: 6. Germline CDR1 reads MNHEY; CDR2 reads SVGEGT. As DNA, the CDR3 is TGTGCCAGCAGTTACCGCGGACAGGGGTTTTATGGCTACACCTTC. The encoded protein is CASSYRGQGFYGYTF.

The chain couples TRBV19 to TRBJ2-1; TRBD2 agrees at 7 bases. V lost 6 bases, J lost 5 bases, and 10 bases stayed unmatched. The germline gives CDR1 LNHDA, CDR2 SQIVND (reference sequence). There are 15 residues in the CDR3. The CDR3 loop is CASRTRGGSNNEQFF. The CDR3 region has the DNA TGTGCCAGTAGGACCCGAGGCGGGAGCAACAATGAGCAGTTCTTC.

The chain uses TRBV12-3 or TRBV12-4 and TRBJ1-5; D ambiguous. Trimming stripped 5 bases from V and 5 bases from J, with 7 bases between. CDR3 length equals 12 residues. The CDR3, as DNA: TGTGCCAGCAGTCGAAGCGATCAGCCCCAGCATTTT. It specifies CASSRSDQPQHF.

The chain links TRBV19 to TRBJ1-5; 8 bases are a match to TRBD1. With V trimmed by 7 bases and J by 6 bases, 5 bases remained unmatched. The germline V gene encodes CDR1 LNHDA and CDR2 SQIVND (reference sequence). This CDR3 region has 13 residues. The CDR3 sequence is CASKWDRSQPQHF. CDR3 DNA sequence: TGTGCCAGTAAATGGGACAGGTCTCAGCCCCAGCATTTT.

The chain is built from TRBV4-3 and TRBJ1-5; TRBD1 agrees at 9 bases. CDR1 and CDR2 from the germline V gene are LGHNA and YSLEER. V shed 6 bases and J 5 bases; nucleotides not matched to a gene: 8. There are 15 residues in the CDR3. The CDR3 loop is CASSPNRGRDQPQHF. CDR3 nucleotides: TGCGCCAGCAGTCCTAACAGGGGGCGGGATCAGCCCCAGCATTTT.

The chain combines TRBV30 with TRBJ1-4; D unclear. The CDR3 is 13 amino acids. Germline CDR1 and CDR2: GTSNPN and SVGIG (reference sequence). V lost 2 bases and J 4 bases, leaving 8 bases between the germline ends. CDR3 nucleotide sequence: TGTGCCTGGAGTAGAGGGATTAATGAAAAACTGTTTTTT. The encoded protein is CAWSRGINEKLFF.

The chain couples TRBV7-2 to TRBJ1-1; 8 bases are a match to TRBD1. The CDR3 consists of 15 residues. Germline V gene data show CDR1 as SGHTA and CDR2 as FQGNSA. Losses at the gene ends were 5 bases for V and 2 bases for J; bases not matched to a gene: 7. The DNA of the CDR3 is TGTGCCAGCAGCGGCTGGGACAGGTACAACACTGAAGCTTTCTTT. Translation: CASSGWDRYNTEAFF.

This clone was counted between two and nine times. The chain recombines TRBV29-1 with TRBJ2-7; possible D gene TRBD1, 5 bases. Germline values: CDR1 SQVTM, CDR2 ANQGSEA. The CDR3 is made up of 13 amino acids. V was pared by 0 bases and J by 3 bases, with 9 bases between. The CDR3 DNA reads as TGCAGCGTTGAAGATAGACAGAACTACGAGCAGTACTTC. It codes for CSVEDRQNYEQYF.

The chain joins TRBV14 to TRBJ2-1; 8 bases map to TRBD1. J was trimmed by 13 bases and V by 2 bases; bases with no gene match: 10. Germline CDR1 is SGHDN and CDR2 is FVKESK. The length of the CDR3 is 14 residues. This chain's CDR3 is CASSQMKTGDHQFF. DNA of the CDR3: TGTGCCAGCAGCCAAATGAAGACAGGGGACCATCAGTTCTTC.

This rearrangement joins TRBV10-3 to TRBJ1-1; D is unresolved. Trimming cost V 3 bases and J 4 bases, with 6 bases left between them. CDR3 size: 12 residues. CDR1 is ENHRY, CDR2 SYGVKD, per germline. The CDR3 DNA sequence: TGTGCCATCAGTGACGTCCGCACTGAAGCTTTCTTT. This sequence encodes CAISDVRTEAFF.

The CDR3 loop is CASSLQGGAREQYF. The CDR3 DNA reads as TGTGCCAGCAGCTTACAAGGGGGGGCCCGCGAGCAGTACTTC. V and J are TRBV7-2 and TRBJ2-7; possible D gene TRBD2, 7 bases. The CDR3 runs to 14 residues. In germline, CDR1 is SGHTA, CDR2 FQGNSA. The V and J ends lost 2 bases and 6 bases respectively, with 14 bases between them.

The CDR3 region has the DNA TGTGCCAGCAGCTTGGGGACACAGATCACCTATGGCTACACCTTC. It translates to CASSLGTQITYGYTF. The chain carries TRBV5-5 and TRBJ1-2; weak D call: TRBD1 (5 bases). The V and J ends lost 0 bases and 4 bases respectively, with 13 bases between them. The CDR3 totals 15 residues. The germline V gene encodes CDR1 SGHKS and CDR2 YYEKEE (reference sequence). The full variable domain, rest sourced from reference TRBV5-5 and TRBJ1-2, is DAGVTQSPTHLIKTRGQQVTLRCSPISGHKSVSWYQQVLGQGPQFIFQYYEKEERGRGNFPDRFSARQFPNYSSELNVNALLLGDSALYLCASSLGTQITYGYTFGSGTRLTVV.

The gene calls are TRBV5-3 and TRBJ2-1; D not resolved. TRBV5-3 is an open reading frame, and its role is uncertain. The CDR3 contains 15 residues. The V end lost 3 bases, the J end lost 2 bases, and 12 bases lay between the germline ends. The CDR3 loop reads CARSCGVSPYNEQFF. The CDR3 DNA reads TGTGCCAGAAGCTGCGGTGTGTCGCCCTACAATGAGCAGTTCTTC.